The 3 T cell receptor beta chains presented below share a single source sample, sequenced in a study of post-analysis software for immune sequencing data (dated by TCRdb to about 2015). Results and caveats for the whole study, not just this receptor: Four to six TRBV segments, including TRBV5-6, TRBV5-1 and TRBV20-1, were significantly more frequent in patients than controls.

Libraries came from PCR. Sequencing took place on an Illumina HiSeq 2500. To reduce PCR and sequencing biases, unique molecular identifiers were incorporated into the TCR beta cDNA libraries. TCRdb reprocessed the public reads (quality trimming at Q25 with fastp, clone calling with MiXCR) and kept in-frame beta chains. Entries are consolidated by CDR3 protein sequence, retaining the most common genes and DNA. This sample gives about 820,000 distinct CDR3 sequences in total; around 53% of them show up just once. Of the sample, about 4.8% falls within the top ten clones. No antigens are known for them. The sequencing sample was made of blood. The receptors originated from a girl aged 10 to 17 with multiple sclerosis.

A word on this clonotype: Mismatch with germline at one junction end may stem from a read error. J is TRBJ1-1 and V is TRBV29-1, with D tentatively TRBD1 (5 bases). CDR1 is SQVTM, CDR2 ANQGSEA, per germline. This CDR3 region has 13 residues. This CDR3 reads CSVEDSMNTEAFF. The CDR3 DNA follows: TGCAGCGTCGAAGACAGTATGAACACTGAAGCTTTCTTT.

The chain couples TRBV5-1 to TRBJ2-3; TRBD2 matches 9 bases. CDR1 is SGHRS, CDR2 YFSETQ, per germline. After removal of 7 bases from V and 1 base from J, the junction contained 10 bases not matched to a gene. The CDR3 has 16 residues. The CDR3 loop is CASGSAGGIGTDTQYF. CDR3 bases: TGCGCCAGCGGTTCGGCGGGAGGGATCGGCACAGATACGCAGTATTTT.

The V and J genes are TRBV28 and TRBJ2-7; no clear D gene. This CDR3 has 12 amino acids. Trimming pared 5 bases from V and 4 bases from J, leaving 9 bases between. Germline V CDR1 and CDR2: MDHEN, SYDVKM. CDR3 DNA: TGTGCCAGCAGTCCCTATAAGTACGAGCAGTACTTC. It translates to CASSPYKYEQYF.